The 8 T cell receptor beta chains in this list originate from one sample, sequenced in a study of T cell responses to AZD1222 COVID-19 vaccine. Sequenced by immunoSEQ multiplex PCR; TCRdb stores in-frame clones only, minus some. The sample yields about 130,000 clones, about 94% seen once. The specimen was peripheral blood, collected on day 0 of AZD1222 vaccination. Receptors were obtained from an adult in good health.

This sequence joins TRBV30 and TRBJ1-6; 10 bases fit TRBD1. CDR3 length equals 16 residues. Germline V gives CDR1 GTSNPN, CDR2 SVGIG (reference sequence). V dropped 4 bases and J dropped 6; count of bases not matched to a gene: 9. The CDR3 reads CAWTERRDRGNSPLHF. CDR3 coding DNA: TGTGCCTGGACCGAGCGCCGGGACAGGGGTAATTCACCCCTCCACTTT.

The rearrangement uses TRBV6-5 and TRBJ2-2; the D is unclear. Between the trimmed V and J ends, which lost 3 bases and 5 bases, there was a span of 7 bases. The CDR3 consists of 13 residues. The germline gives CDR1 MNHEY, CDR2 SVGAGI. CDR3: CASSYGFTGELFF. The CDR3 DNA is TGTGCCAGCAGTTATGGGTTTACCGGGGAGCTGTTTTTT.

V is TRBV6-5 and J is TRBJ1-5, with 7 bases aligning to TRBD1. This CDR3 spans 15 amino acids. The ends lost 5 bases at V and 9 bases at J; junction bases unmatched: 13. CDR1 is MNHEY, CDR2 SVGAGI, per germline. The CDR3 region has the DNA TGTGCCAGCAGTAGAAGTGACAGGGATAATGTGCCCCAGCATTTT. It specifies CASSRSDRDNVPQHF.

This chain joins TRBV27 and TRBJ1-2, with D maybe TRBD1 (5 bases). The CDR3 has 14 amino acids. Trimming left V 0 bases short and J 4 bases short, with 9 bases between. The V gene's germline CDR1 is MNHEY and CDR2 SMNVEV (reference sequence). DNA of the CDR3: TGTGCCAGCAGTTTATCCGGGGGTGGCTATGGCTACACCTTC. It encodes CASSLSGGGYGYTF.

The CDR3 DNA sequence: TGCGCCAGCAGCCAATCCGGGACAGGGACCCACGAGCAGTACTTC. This gives the protein CASSQSGTGTHEQYF. The chain is built from TRBV4-3 and TRBJ2-7; 9 bases are shared with TRBD1. Germline CDR1 reads LGHNA; CDR2 reads YSLEER. J was trimmed by 5 bases and V by 2 bases; bases with no gene match: 7. CDR3 length: 15 residues.

The CDR3 spells CASSLFRGETQYF. The CDR3, as DNA: TGTGCCAGCAGCTTGTTCAGGGGCGAGACCCAGTACTTC. The rearrangement links TRBV5-6 to TRBJ2-5, with D possibly matching TRBD1 (6 bases). Germline loops: CDR1 SGHDT, CDR2 YYEEEE. The CDR3 sequence is 13 residues long. Trimming left V 1 base short and J 5 bases short, with 9 bases between.

The chain links TRBV9 to TRBJ1-2; D gene unclear. V was shortened by 4 bases and J by 4 bases, with 23 bases between the two germline ends. This CDR3 comprises 17 residues. Germline CDR1 reads SGDLS; CDR2 reads YYNGEE. The CDR3 nucleotides are TGTGCCAGCAGCCTCCTGGGGTGGGAGCTTAACCCCTATGGCTACACCTTC. Protein product: CASSLLGWELNPYGYTF.

The chain recombines TRBV12-3 or TRBV12-4 with TRBJ2-1; 7 bases are a match to TRBD2. V was pared by 5 bases and J by 9 bases, with 7 bases of the junction left unmatched. The CDR3 extends over 13 amino acids. The DNA of the CDR3 is TGTGCCAGCAGTCCCCGACTAGCCGGTGAGCAGTTCTTC. Translated, it gives CASSPRLAGEQFF.